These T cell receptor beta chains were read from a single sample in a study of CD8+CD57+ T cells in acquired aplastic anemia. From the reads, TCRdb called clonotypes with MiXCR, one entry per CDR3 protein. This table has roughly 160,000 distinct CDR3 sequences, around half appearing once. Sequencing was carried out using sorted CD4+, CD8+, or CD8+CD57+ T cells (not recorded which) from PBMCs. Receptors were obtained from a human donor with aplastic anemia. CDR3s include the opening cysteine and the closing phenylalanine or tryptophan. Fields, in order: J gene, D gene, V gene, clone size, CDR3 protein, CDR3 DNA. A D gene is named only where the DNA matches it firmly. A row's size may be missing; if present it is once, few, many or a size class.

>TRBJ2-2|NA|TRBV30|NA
CAWSWGTDTGELFF
TGTGCCTGGAGTTGGGGGACTGACACCGGGGAGCTGTTTTTT
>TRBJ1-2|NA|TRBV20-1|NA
CSASDLHAGGYTF
TGCAGTGCCTCAGACCTTCATGCAGGTGGCTACACCTTC
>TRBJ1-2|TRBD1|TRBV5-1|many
CASSLKGAVVPRARGYTF
TGCGCCAGCAGCTTGAAGGGGGCAGTAGTTCCTCGGGCTCGGGGCTACACCTTC
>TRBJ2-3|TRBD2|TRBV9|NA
CASSVDGRGTDTQYF
TGTGCCAGCAGCGTAGACGGGAGGGGCACAGATACGCAGTATTTT
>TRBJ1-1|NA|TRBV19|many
CASSTRDRTAFF
TGTGCCAGTAGTACCCGGGACCGGACAGCTTTCTTT
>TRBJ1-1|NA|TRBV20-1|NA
CSARAQQAFF
TGCAGTGCTAGGGCCCAACAAGCTTTCTTT
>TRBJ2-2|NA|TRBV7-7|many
CASSSRSPGGELFF
TGTGCCAGCAGCTCCAGATCCCCGGGAGGGGAGCTGTTTTTT
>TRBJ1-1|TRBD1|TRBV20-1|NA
CSARDPDREAFF
TGCAGTGCTAGAGACCCGGACAGGGAAGCTTTCTTT
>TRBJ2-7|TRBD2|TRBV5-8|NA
CASSYLPGGETYEQYF
TGTGCCAGCAGTTATTTACCCGGGGGGGAGACCTACGAGCAGTACTTC
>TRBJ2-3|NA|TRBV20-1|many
CSAPILTNNPEGNTQYF
TGCAGTGCCCCGATTTTGACCAACAACCCTGAGGGAAATACGCAGTATTTT
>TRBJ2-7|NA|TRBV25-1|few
CASSLQGNYEQYF
TGTGCCAGCAGCCTACAGGGTAACTACGAGCAGTACTTC
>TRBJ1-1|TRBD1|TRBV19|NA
CASTLGTARTTEAFF
TGTGCCAGTACCCTAGGGACAGCCCGAACCACTGAAGCTTTCTTT
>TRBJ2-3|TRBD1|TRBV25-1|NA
CASSGPSGTDYEQYF
TGTGCCAGCAGTGGGCCCTCCGGGACAGACTACGAGCAGTATTTT
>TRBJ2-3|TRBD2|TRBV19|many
CASLTSATSTDTQYF
TGTGCCAGCCTGACTAGCGCGACTAGCACAGATACGCAGTATTTT